The entry below describes one T cell receptor beta chain. PCR amplification relied on 60 Vbeta primers (plus 13 Jbeta primers). Under the authors' procedure: Later reanalysis found 80 million or so unique TCR beta chains, around 11 million of them shared. Profiled with immunoSEQ multiplex PCR; TCRdb holds only in-frame clones, not every one. The V and J calls and clone size were taken over from that table, and D and trimming were inferred from the DNA. The sample lists 84,000 or so clones, approximately 79% occurring once. This record belongs to a study of cytomegalovirus exposure and HLA in healthy donors. The CDR3 spans 14 residues. Trimming removed 0 bases from V and 6 bases from J, with 12 bases in between. Germline V gene sequence: CDR1 KGHSH, CDR2 LQKENI.

The TCR comes from a man younger than 45 in good health and CMV-seronegative. The chain joins TRBV18 to TRBJ2-7; D is possibly TRBD2 (6 bases). Sequencing was carried out using PBMCs. CDR3 DNA: TGTGCCAGCTCACCACCGAGCAGGGACTCCGAGCAGTACTTC. Encoded protein: CASSPPSRDSEQYF.